The 16 T cell receptor beta chains below all came from one sample that was sequenced in a study of beta chain features in type 1 diabetes. Antigens for these TCRs are unknown. Every bit of the isolated RNA underwent reverse transcription, so sequencing read expressed TCRB transcripts. The repertoire was sequenced with immunoSEQ multiplex PCR; TCRdb's copy has only in-frame clones and lacks some. The sample lists about 160,000 clones; 7.8% were seen once. General study findings and limits: Shortening of TCRB CDR3s, moderate but significant, appeared in all four CD4+ subsets of Type 1 diabetes patients.

The specimen sequenced was central memory CD4+ T cells from blood. These receptors were obtained from a woman in her thirties or forties with type 1 diabetes.

This chain uses TRBV6-6 with TRBJ2-7; possible D gene TRBD1, 5 bases. Between the trimmed V and J ends, which lost 6 bases and 4 bases, there was a span of 13 bases. The length of the CDR3 is 13 residues. CDR1 is MNHNY and CDR2 is SVGAGI in the germline V gene (reference sequence). The CDR3: CASSIRVLYEQYF. For the CDR3, the DNA is TGTGCCAGCAGCATCAGGGTGCTGTACGAGCAGTACTTC.

This sequence joins TRBV28 and TRBJ1-1; 7 bases agree with TRBD1. Trimming at V came to 3 bases and at J to 0 bases, leaving 22 bases not matched to a gene. The CDR3 contains 21 residues. Germline V CDR1 and CDR2: MDHEN, SYDVKM. CDR3 coding DNA: TGTGCCAGCAGTTTGTCAAGGGGCAGGGGGTACTCCCTGGGTATGAACACTGAAGCTTTCTTT. It is translated as CASSLSRGRGYSLGMNTEAFF.

The chain couples TRBV13 to TRBJ2-1; D possibly corresponds to TRBD1 (5 bases). Trimming removed 2 bases at V and 8 bases at J, with 10 bases between. Germline-derived CDR1 and CDR2 are PRHDT and FYEKMQ (reference sequence). The CDR3 length is 13 residues. As DNA, the CDR3 is TGTGCCAGCAGCTTAACCAGGGCCCATGAGCAGTTCTTC. It encodes CASSLTRAHEQFF.

There are a few counts of this clone. The genes are TRBV28 and TRBJ1-1, with D maybe TRBD1 (5 bases). CDR1 is MDHEN and CDR2 is SYDVKM in the germline V gene. The CDR3 contains 12 residues. Trimming left V 11 bases short and J 5 bases short, with 15 bases between. The CDR3 nucleotides read TGTGCCGCTTGTGCGGGGCGGACTGAAGCTTTCTTT. It codes for CAACAGRTEAFF.

Only a few counts were recorded for this clone. The chain is built from TRBV2 and TRBJ1-1, with D maybe TRBD1 (5 bases). Germline loops: CDR1 SNHLY, CDR2 FYNNEI. Trimming removed 4 bases at V and 1 base at J, with 10 bases between. This CDR3 has 14 amino acids. The CDR3 region is CASSVLQENTEAFF. CDR3 DNA sequence: TGTGCCAGCAGTGTACTACAGGAGAACACTGAAGCTTTCTTT. Based on the CDR3 plus reference TRBV2 and TRBJ1-1, the full variable domain is EPEVTQTPSHQVTQMGQEVILRCVPISNHLYFYWYRQILGQKVEFLVSFYNNEISEKSEIFDDQFSVERPDGSNFTLKIRSTKLEDSAMYFCASSVLQENTEAFFGQGTRLTVV.

This clone was picked up many times. This sequence joins TRBV5-8 and TRBJ1-2; D remains ambiguous. Deletions cut 6 bases from V and 8 bases from J, with 14 bases between. Germline V gene data show CDR1 as SGHTS and CDR2 as YDEGEE. This CDR3 comprises 12 residues. CDR3 region: CASTGGGLGYTF. As DNA, the CDR3 is TGTGCCAGCACCGGAGGTGGTCTAGGCTACACCTTC.

V and J are TRBV30 and TRBJ2-7, with D tentatively TRBD1 (6 bases). The CDR3 contains 14 residues. Trimming removed 4 bases at V and 1 base at J, with 14 bases between. Germline V gene data show CDR1 as GTSNPN and CDR2 as SVGIG (reference sequence). This chain's CDR3 is CAWNWGRESYEQYF. The CDR3 DNA sequence: TGTGCCTGGAATTGGGGGCGCGAGTCCTACGAGCAGTACTTC. The full variable domain, its missing parts supplied by reference TRBV30 and TRBJ2-7, is SQTIHQWPATLVQPVGSPLSLECTVEGTSNPNLYWYRQAAGRGLQLLFYSVGIGQISSEVPQNLSASRPQDRQFILSSKKLLLSDSGFYLCAWNWGRESYEQYFGPGTRLTVT.

A few counts support this clone. The genes are TRBV29-1 and TRBJ2-7, with D possibly being TRBD1 (6 bases). Germline CDR1 reads SQVTM; CDR2 reads ANQGSEA. CDR3 size: 13 residues. V was clipped by 3 bases and J by 5 bases, with 14 bases between them. The CDR3 reads CSVDRGTGNEQYF. In nucleotides, the CDR3 is TGCAGCGTTGACAGGGGAACGGGCAACGAGCAGTACTTC.

V and J are TRBV6-6 and TRBJ1-4, with D possibly being TRBD1 (6 bases). The V and J ends lost 2 bases and 13 bases respectively, with 14 bases between them. The CDR3 runs 13 residues. Germline V gene data show CDR1 as MNHNY and CDR2 as SVGAGI (reference sequence). The CDR3: CASSYGGVTGLFF. The CDR3 DNA follows: TGTGCCAGCAGTTACGGGGGAGTGACAGGACTGTTTTTT.

This clone showed up just a few times. The rearrangement links TRBV7-3 to TRBJ2-3; a possible D gene is TRBD1 (5 bases). The V gene's germline CDR1 is SGHTA and CDR2 FQGTGA. The CDR3 runs to 12 residues. The V gene lost 1 base and the J gene lost 6 bases, with 5 bases spanning the gap. The CDR3 loop is CASSLNRDTQYF. CDR3 DNA: TGTGCCAGCAGCTTAAACAGGGATACGCAGTATTTT.

The DNA of the CDR3 is TGTGCCAGTAGTATCGCGGGGAGTGTCTCAGATACGCAGTATTTT. Its protein product is CASSIAGSVSDTQYF. The chain has TRBV19 and TRBJ2-3; TRBD2 might be the D (6 bases). Trimming shortened V by 3 bases and J by 4 bases, and 14 bases separated the two germline ends. CDR3 length equals 15 residues. Germline lookup yields CDR1 LNHDA and CDR2 SQIVND (reference sequence).

This clone has only a few counts. The V gene is TRBV5-8, the J gene TRBJ2-3, with TRBD2 as a possible D gene (5 bases). CDR1 SGHTS and CDR2 YDEGEE come from the germline V gene. V lost 1 base, J lost 0 bases, and 9 bases lay in between. CDR3 size: 15 residues. The CDR3 here is CASSLRGLSTDTQYF. CDR3 nucleotide sequence: TGTGCCAGCAGCTTGAGAGGGTTGAGCACAGATACGCAGTATTTT.

The V and J genes are TRBV7-9 and TRBJ1-1, with TRBD1 matching 7 bases. The CDR3 contains 14 residues. CDR1 and CDR2 (germline): SEHNR, FQNEAQ (reference sequence). J gave up 5 bases and V 7 bases, and 10 bases lay outside the gene matches. Here the CDR3 reads CASISSRGWTEAFF. CDR3 DNA sequence: TGTGCCAGCATCTCCAGCAGGGGGTGGACTGAAGCTTTCTTT.

This clone has only a few counts. The V call is TRBV5-4, the J call TRBJ1-2; D is uncertain. V was trimmed by 0 bases and J by 6 bases, leaving 9 bases between them. The CDR3 length is 13 residues. Per germline, CDR1 SGHNT and CDR2 YYREEE (reference sequence). The CDR3 DNA follows: TGTGCCAGCAGCTTGGCTGGCCTGGATGGCTACACCTTC. Its translation: CASSLAGLDGYTF.

This clone has more than one count but fewer than ten. V is TRBV30 and J is TRBJ1-1; TRBD1 agrees at 7 bases. There are 15 residues in the CDR3. CDR1 and CDR2 from the germline V gene are GTSNPN and SVGIG (reference sequence). V shed 4 bases, J shed 3 bases, and the junction held 11 bases outside the gene matches. CDR3 bases: TGTGCCTGGACCGGACTAACAGGGGTGGACACTGAAGCTTTCTTT. Protein product: CAWTGLTGVDTEAFF.

The chain uses TRBV7-8 and TRBJ2-1, with TRBD1 matching 7 bases. V shed 6 bases and J 9 bases; nucleotides not matched to a gene: 11. In germline, CDR1 is SGHVS, CDR2 FQNEAQ. This CDR3 has 14 residues. The CDR3 region has the DNA TGTGCCAGCAGAAACAGGGGCCCCCTGGGTGAGCAGTTCTTC. It specifies CASRNRGPLGEQFF.